These T cell receptor beta chains were read from a single sample in a study of control samples from healthy donors and cancer patients. Here immunoSEQ multiplex PCR was the method, and the copy in TCRdb shows in-frame clones only, minus some. The sample has 90,000 to 100,000 clones; around three quarters are singletons. The sequenced sample consisted of blood. These receptors were taken from a woman aged 25 to 39 in good health. Both conserved end residues are trimmed from each CDR3. Fields, in order: CDR3 protein, V gene.

ASGPRAGGGDTQY | TRBV12-5
ASSYAHPGLAVGEQF | TRBV6-2/TRBV6-3
ASRRQGETGELF | TRBV2
ASSQGQGDNEQF | TRBV18
ASSQHWDSLGETQY | TRBV4-1
ASRGAGVYMNTEAF | TRBV10-2
ASSPGQGRTPLH | TRBV18
ASSSSWGEKLF | TRBV7-9
ASSQEPPGTQY | TRBV4-1
ASSSSGTSTVTDTQY | TRBV5-1
ASSPRTANTGELF | TRBV27
ASSLVSASHNEQF | TRBV5-1
ASSLVNRGTDTQY | TRBV11-2
ASRTGEVQPQH | TRBV12-3/TRBV12-4
ASSEILAGGGSTDTQY | TRBV6-1
ASSTVVDTQY | TRBV5-5
ASSLAAGVLSSPLH | TRBV5-1
ASSFAGGKLF | TRBV5-4
ASSLELGNSPLH | TRBV5-1
ASSPLAGGPSEQF | TRBV5-1
ASSYGGNPFNEKLF | TRBV6-6
ASSDSGGAITDTQY | TRBV6-4
ASSQVSGFSRDTQY | TRBV4-3
SVQGPANYGYT | TRBV29-1
AISDAGNYGYT | TRBV10-3
ASSLEGQNYGYT | TRBV5-1
ASSASLGGGSYEQY | TRBV10-1
ASSQGWSNYGYT | TRBV4-1
ASTRTSGGAAEQY | TRBV5-1
ASSLRAGTGGSFYGYT | TRBV7-8
ASSLDHGGSNTGELF | TRBV11-2
ASSFDGPYEQY | TRBV6-5
ASGTGLQETQY | TRBV6-5
ASSATLLTQY | TRBV12-3/TRBV12-4
ASSPWDRDYYEQY | TRBV5-1
ASSQDLPKLF | TRBV3-1/TRBV3-2
ASSTRSLAGGMETQY | TRBV3-1/TRBV3-2
ASSPDRGRRDEQY | TRBV5-4
ASSVGSGTESSYEQY | TRBV7-8
ASSLGVGPYNEQF | TRBV7-2
ASSLRPGGEQY | TRBV28
ASSLGTSGGEQY | TRBV7-8
ASSDPGATYEQY | TRBV10-2
ASSRPGGVYNEQF | TRBV5-6
ASSPLPGGRNSPLH | TRBV27
ASSGLTWGGELF | TRBV2
ASSERGGYEQY | TRBV2
ASINRDRDYGYT | TRBV6-4
AWSAGVATYNEQF | TRBV30
ASSLDRQGRTDTQY | TRBV5-4
ASSEAQAGRIETQY | TRBV2
ASSPRQGDSYTEAF | TRBV11-2
ASSFGSSQGSGANVLT | TRBV5-4
ASSFQKGRTSGGVTDTQY | TRBV18
ASGLDRGRTEAF | TRBV12-5
ASSIDRRTGYT | TRBV19